This TCR beta chain emerged from a study of regulatory T cells in long-lasting Graves disease. Overall study findings and caveats: The persistent group shared 2,700 or so public clonotypes, more than the 850 to 1,000 shared by new patients.

Time point here: persistent/refractory GD, antithyroid drugs over 5 years with positive TRAb. Extracted PBMC RNA gave rise to the TCR library. The diagnosis of Graves' disease used American Thyroid Association guidelines. This clonotype came up many times. Its target is unknown. CDR3-region Arm-PCR and iRepertoire HTBI primers produced the TCR beta libraries. Authors' processing steps: Identification of gene segments yielded 60 or so TRBV and 14 to 15 TRBJ across samples. In TCRdb, the multiplex PCR reads were re-called with MiXCR into one record per CDR3 protein. These V and J calls rely on TCRdb rather than the paper's analysis. There are 360,000 or so distinct CDR3 sequences in the sample; approximately 23% occur only once, and around 30% lies in the top ten. This sequence was found in a middle-aged woman with Graves disease. The sample was peripheral blood mononuclear cells (PBMCs), taken when the disease was refractory, from a patient treated with antithyroid drugs.

Here the CDR3 reads CATSRRGLRPYEQYF. The CDR3 DNA is TGTGCCACCAGCAGAAGGGGGCTGAGACCCTACGAGCAGTACTTC. V gene TRBV15 combines with J gene TRBJ2-7, with 7 positions matching TRBD1. From germline, CDR1 is LNHNV and CDR2 YYDKDF (reference sequence). This CDR3 region has 15 residues. V shed 2 bases and J 2 bases; nucleotides not matched to a gene: 6.